These 29 T cell receptor beta chains share one sample of origin, sequenced in a study of blood T cell repertoires in COVID-19. The table came from immunoSEQ multiplex PCR; TCRdb's copy has only in-frame clones and leaves some out. This table has 180,000 or so clones, 80% to 85% appearing once. The sample comprised peripheral blood. The receptors come from a human donor with acute or convalescent COVID-19. The donor label of this sample is uncertain.

This chain uses TRBV30 with TRBJ1-2, with 11 bases aligning to TRBD1. The CDR3 is 15 residues long. After removal of 4 bases from V and 8 bases from J, the junction contained 12 bases not matched to a gene. CDR1 is GTSNPN, CDR2 SVGIG, per germline (reference sequence). Written as DNA, the CDR3 is TGTGCCTGGAACTCCGGGACAGGGGGAATCAAGGGCTACACCTTC. Encoded protein: CAWNSGTGGIKGYTF.

The chain joins TRBV7-2 to TRBJ2-1; 9 bases fit TRBD2. Germline V gene lookup returns CDR1 SGHTA and CDR2 FQGNSA. V shed 0 bases and J 7 bases; nucleotides not matched to a gene: 7. This CDR3 contains 16 residues. This CDR3 reads CASSLAVSGSGNEQFF. The CDR3 region has the DNA TGTGCCAGCAGCTTAGCAGTTAGCGGGAGTGGAAATGAGCAGTTCTTC. Full variable domain (remainder filled in from reference TRBV7-2 and TRBJ2-1): GAGVSQSPSNKVTEKGKDVELRCDPISGHTALYWYRQSLGQGLEFLIYFQGNSAPDKSGLPSDRFSAERTGGSVSTLTIQRTQQEDSAVYLCASSLAVSGSGNEQFFGPGTRLTVL.

The rearrangement joins TRBV5-4 to TRBJ1-1; TRBD1 agrees at 9 bases. V shed 5 bases and J 4 bases; nucleotides not matched to a gene: 9. CDR1 and CDR2 (germline): SGHNT, YYREEE (reference sequence). The CDR3 has 15 residues. CDR3 sequence: CASRMDRGEGTEAFF. The CDR3 DNA reads TGTGCCAGCAGGATGGACAGGGGTGAAGGCACTGAAGCTTTCTTT.

The chain recombines TRBV5-6 with TRBJ2-7, with TRBD2 matching over 9 bases. The germline CDR1 and CDR2 sequences are SGHDT and YYEEEE. The CDR3 totals 15 residues. V was pared by 6 bases and J by 3 bases, with 10 bases of the junction left unmatched. Here the CDR3 DNA reads TGTGCCAGCACCTCGGTAGCGGGGGCTCTCTACGAGCAGTACTTC. Its protein product is CASTSVAGALYEQYF. Looking up the rest from reference TRBV5-6 and TRBJ2-7 gives the full variable domain: DAGVTQSPTHLIKTRGQQVTLRCSPKSGHDTVSWYQQALGQGPQFIFQYYEEEERQRGNFPDRFSGHQFPNYSSELNVNALLLGDSALYLCASTSVAGALYEQYFGPGTRLTVT.

This CDR3 is CAIKPSGQETQYF. The CDR3 nucleotides are TGTGCCATCAAACCAAGCGGGCAAGAGACCCAGTACTTC. The rearrangement uses TRBV6-5 and TRBJ2-5; tentatively, D is TRBD2 (6 bases). CDR1 and CDR2 from the germline V gene are MNHEY and SVGAGI. There are 13 residues in the CDR3. Between the trimmed V and J ends, which lost 10 bases and 2 bases, there was a span of 14 bases.

This rearrangement joins TRBV9 to TRBJ2-5, with 7 bases fitting TRBD2. The CDR3 spans 14 residues. Germline CDR1 is SGDLS and CDR2 is YYNGEE. The V and J ends lost 2 bases and 5 bases, in that order; junction bases with no gene match: 6. The CDR3 sequence: CASSVLTGGETQYF. DNA of the CDR3: TGTGCCAGCAGCGTCCTTACGGGGGGTGAGACCCAGTACTTC.

V and J are TRBV28 and TRBJ2-2; possible D gene TRBD2, 5 bases. Germline CDR1 reads MDHEN; CDR2 reads SYDVKM. The V end was cut by 3 bases, the J end by 1 base, with 6 bases between. CDR3 length: 14 amino acids. The CDR3 DNA sequence: TGTGCCAGCAGTTTTCGGGGGAACACCGGGGAGCTGTTTTTT. Protein product: CASSFRGNTGELFF. Supplemented by reference TRBV28 and TRBJ2-2, the full variable domain reads DVKVTQSSRYLVKRTGEKVFLECVQDMDHENMFWYRQDPGLGLRLIYFSYDVKMKEKGDIPEGYSVSREKKERFSLILESASTNQTSMYLCASSFRGNTGELFFGEGSRLTVL.

Remarks on this clone: A much larger clone is a single base away; this may be a read error. This chain connects TRBV19 to TRBJ1-2; 7 bases line up with TRBD1. V lost 2 bases to trimming and J lost 0 bases; unmatched junction nucleotides: 3. CDR3 length: 15 amino acids. CDR1 and CDR2 from the germline V gene are LNHDA and SQIVND (reference sequence). CDR3 nucleotides: TGTGCCAGTAGTATATCACAGGGGACTAACTATGGCTACACCTTC. Its translation: CASSISQGTNYGYTF.

CDR3 nucleotide sequence: TGTGCCAGCAGCCAAGAGGTAGCGGGAGGGCCCGGAGAGCAGTACTTC. Translation: CASSQEVAGGPGEQYF. The chain uses TRBV3-1 (or the pseudogene TRBV3-2) and TRBJ2-7, with 11 bases lining up with TRBD2. Trimming removed 0 bases from V and 7 bases from J; junction bases left unmatched: 8. The CDR3 spans 16 residues. Germline V gene data show CDR1 as LGHDT and CDR2 as YNNKEL (reference sequence).

The chain couples TRBV7-9 to TRBJ1-2; TRBD1 matches at 8 bases. The CDR3 is 16 amino acids. Germline assignment: CDR1 SEHNR and CDR2 FQNEAQ (reference sequence). Germline trimming cut 0 bases from V and 8 bases from J; bases unmatched to any gene: 11. CDR3 residues: CASSLAGGTGGNGYTF. CDR3 DNA sequence: TGTGCCAGCAGCTTAGCAGGCGGAACAGGGGGAAACGGCTACACCTTC.

The CDR3 sequence is CASQARGSGANVLTF. In DNA form, the CDR3 reads TGCGCCAGCCAAGCCCGGGGATCTGGGGCCAACGTCCTGACTTTC. The chain couples TRBV5-1 to TRBJ2-6, with a tentative D call TRBD2 (5 bases). The CDR3 length is 15 residues. V was pared by 7 bases and J by 1 base, with 12 bases between. Looked up from germline, CDR1 is SGHRS and CDR2 is YFSETQ.

The rearrangement links TRBV14 to TRBJ2-3, with a tentative D call TRBD2 (5 bases). Germline V gives CDR1 SGHDN, CDR2 FVKESK. V dropped 4 bases and J dropped 5 bases, with 19 bases sitting between them. This CDR3 has 16 amino acids. CDR3 in amino acids: CASSRGGSPSGDTQYF. CDR3 bases: TGTGCCAGCAGCCGAGGAGGTTCCCCATCAGGAGATACGCAGTATTTT.

The chain uses TRBV4-1 and TRBJ1-4, with 9 positions matching TRBD1. Trimming cost V 0 bases and J 7 bases; bases outside gene matches: 6. Germline CDR1 is MGHRA and CDR2 is YSYEKL. The length of the CDR3 is 16 residues. The CDR3 is CASSQEWGQGGEKLFF. The CDR3 nucleotides are TGCGCCAGCAGCCAAGAATGGGGACAGGGAGGTGAAAAACTGTTTTTT.

This sequence joins TRBV29-1 and TRBJ2-1, with a weak D call TRBD1 (6 bases). CDR1 SQVTM and CDR2 ANQGSEA come from the germline V gene. The CDR3 loop spans 11 amino acids. V was shortened by 4 bases and J by 6 bases, with 7 bases between the two germline ends. The DNA for the CDR3 is TGCAGCGTTGGCAGGGGCAATGAGCAGTTCTTC. As protein: CSVGRGNEQFF.

J is TRBJ1-6 and V is TRBV5-1; a possible D gene is TRBD1 (5 bases). Per the germline V gene, CDR1 is SGHRS and CDR2 is YFSETQ. Trimming left V 2 bases short and J 7 bases short, with 13 bases between. This CDR3 has 15 amino acids. The CDR3, as DNA: TGCGCCAGCAGCTTCGGGGGTGCGTCCAATTCACCCCTCCACTTT. Translated: CASSFGGASNSPLHF.

This chain joins TRBV5-4 and TRBJ2-7, with 7 bases that match TRBD2. Germline CDR1 is SGHNT and CDR2 is YYREEE (reference sequence). The CDR3 has 15 amino acids. The V and J ends lost 0 bases and 5 bases, in that order; junction bases with no gene match: 8. CDR3 coding DNA: TGTGCCAGCAGCTTGGGTGGCGGGAGATGGGACGAGCAGTACTTC. This sequence encodes CASSLGGGRWDEQYF.

The chain links TRBV11-2 to TRBJ1-5; 7 bases agree with TRBD1. This CDR3 has 15 residues. After removal of 3 bases from V and 3 bases from J, the junction contained 5 bases not matched to a gene. Germline V CDR1 and CDR2: SGHAT, FQNNGV. The CDR3 bases are TGTGCCAGCAGCTTGGGGGGACAGACCAATCAGCCCCAGCATTTT. It translates to CASSLGGQTNQPQHF.

The chain recombines TRBV19 with TRBJ1-1; 8 bases align to TRBD1. In germline, CDR1 is LNHDA, CDR2 SQIVND (reference sequence). Germline trimming cut 1 base from V and 10 bases from J; bases unmatched to any gene: 8. The CDR3 runs 14 residues. The DNA of the CDR3 is TGTGCCAGTAGTATAGCCTGGGACAGGCCTGCAGCTTTCTTT. Protein: CASSIAWDRPAAFF.

The chain recombines TRBV5-1 with TRBJ2-7; 8 nucleotides match TRBD2. Germline assignment: CDR1 SGHRS and CDR2 YFSETQ. The CDR3 consists of 16 residues. The V segment lost 4 bases and the J segment 3 bases; nucleotides outside the gene matches: 12. The CDR3 DNA reads TGCGCCAGCAGCGGCGGGGCTAGCGGGTCGAACTACGAGCAGTACTTC. Residues: CASSGGASGSNYEQYF. Drawing the rest from reference TRBV5-1 and TRBJ2-7, the complete variable domain is KAGVTQTPRYLIKTRGQQVTLSCSPISGHRSVSWYQQTPGQGLQFLFEYFSETQRNKGNFPGRFSGRQFSNSRSEMNVSTLELGDSALYLCASSGGASGSNYEQYFGPGTRLTVT.

J is TRBJ1-1 and V is TRBV6-6, with D perhaps TRBD1 (5 bases). CDR3 length: 12 residues. Germline values: CDR1 MNHNY, CDR2 SVGAGI (reference sequence). V dropped 4 bases and J dropped 3 bases, with 6 bases sitting between them. CDR3 sequence: CASSSQDTEAFF. The CDR3 region has the DNA TGTGCCAGCAGTTCACAGGACACTGAAGCTTTCTTT.

This chain connects TRBV27 to TRBJ1-4, with D possibly being TRBD1 (6 bases). This CDR3 comprises 17 residues. V gave up 5 bases and J gave up 0 bases, with 16 bases separating them. CDR1 and CDR2 (germline): MNHEY, SMNVEV (reference sequence). The CDR3 protein is CASSPRAGVATNEKLFF. CDR3 bases: TGTGCCAGCAGTCCCCGAGCAGGGGTCGCAACTAATGAAAAACTGTTTTTT.

The chain carries TRBV29-1 and TRBJ2-2; D is undetermined. Trimming removed 3 bases from V and 3 bases from J, with 17 bases in between. This CDR3 is 16 amino acids long. From germline, CDR1 is SQVTM and CDR2 ANQGSEA. In DNA form, the CDR3 reads TGCAGCGTTGAGGTTAGTGGCTCAGGCCACACCGGGGAGCTGTTTTTT. This sequence encodes CSVEVSGSGHTGELFF.

The V gene is TRBV28, the J gene TRBJ2-7; 9 nucleotides match TRBD2. V lost 2 bases and J lost 2; bases outside the gene matches: 7. Germline CDR1 MDHEN, CDR2 SYDVKM. CDR3 length: 16 amino acids. CDR3 amino acids: CASSLVTSGYTYEQYF. The CDR3 DNA reads TGTGCCAGCAGTTTAGTCACTAGCGGGTATACCTACGAGCAGTACTTC. Full variable domain (rest looked up from reference TRBV28 and TRBJ2-7): DVKVTQSSRYLVKRTGEKVFLECVQDMDHENMFWYRQDPGLGLRLIYFSYDVKMKEKGDIPEGYSVSREKKERFSLILESASTNQTSMYLCASSLVTSGYTYEQYFGPGTRLTVT.

The chain carries TRBV19 and TRBJ1-5; D uncertain. CDR1 LNHDA and CDR2 SQIVND come from the germline V gene (reference sequence). The CDR3 runs to 14 residues. V shed 7 bases and J shed 1 base, with 11 bases lying between them. The CDR3 DNA reads as TGTGCCAGTAAGGGAGGAACGAGCAATCAGCCCCAGCATTTT. Amino acids: CASKGGTSNQPQHF.

J is TRBJ2-7 and V is TRBV6-5; 12 nucleotides agree with TRBD1. V lost 8 bases to trimming and J lost 6 bases; unmatched junction nucleotides: 11. CDR1 MNHEY and CDR2 SVGAGI come from the germline V gene. The CDR3 has 15 amino acids. The CDR3 region has the DNA TGTGCCAGCGGGACAGGGGGCGTCTCCTACCCCGAGCAGTACTTC. Its translation: CASGTGGVSYPEQYF.

The chain combines TRBV28 with TRBJ2-7; D is perhaps TRBD2 (6 bases). V was pared by 4 bases and J by 2 bases, with 15 bases between. The germline V gene encodes CDR1 MDHEN and CDR2 SYDVKM. The CDR3 length is 15 residues. The CDR3 nucleotides read TGTGCCAGCAGTTCTCGAAGCTGGGGGGCCTACGAGCAGTACTTC. Protein sequence: CASSSRSWGAYEQYF.

The chain links TRBV5-1 to TRBJ2-5; TRBD2 agrees at 9 bases. The CDR3 runs to 17 residues. Germline CDR1 SGHRS, CDR2 YFSETQ. V shed 4 bases, J shed 3 bases, and the junction held 13 bases outside the gene matches. The CDR3 coding sequence is TGCGCCAGCAGCCCGGTCGGTAGCGGGGGTGCGAAAGAGACCCAGTACTTC. As protein: CASSPVGSGGAKETQYF.

The rearrangement joins TRBV2 to TRBJ1-6, with D unclear. The germline CDR1 and CDR2 sequences are SNHLY and FYNNEI. CDR3 length: 12 residues. The DNA of the CDR3 is TGTGCGGAGGGCCGCCCTAATTCACCCCTCCACTTT. Amino acid sequence: CAEGRPNSPLHF. The variable domain in full, with the rest retrieved from reference TRBV2 and TRBJ1-6, is EPEVTQTPSHQVTQMGQEVILRCVPISNHLYFYWYRQILGQKVEFLVSFYNNEISEKSEIFDDQFSVERPDGSNFTLKIRSTKLEDSAMYFCAEGRPNSPLHFGNGTRLTVT.

The rearrangement links TRBV27 to TRBJ1-2, with a weak D call TRBD1 (6 bases). The CDR3 extends over 15 amino acids. V dropped 5 bases and J dropped 4 bases, with 17 bases sitting between them. The germline gives CDR1 MNHEY, CDR2 SMNVEV (reference sequence). This CDR3 reads CASSGQPVTSYGYTF. The CDR3 bases are TGTGCCAGCAGTGGACAGCCAGTAACTTCCTATGGCTACACCTTC.